This T cell receptor (beta chain) is from a study of T cell responses to AZD1222 COVID-19 vaccine. Turning to the study itself: Recipients boosted at about 4 weeks or about 12 weeks are pooled.

Using immunoSEQ multiplex PCR, the repertoire was profiled, and TCRdb retains in-frame clones only, with some absent. Among around 130,000 clones listed, approximately 86% were seen once. Study-level findings and limits: Seropositivity was recorded at baseline in only six AZD1222 recipients. Repertoires were obtained only post-peak T cell response. The donors showed a predominance of white British ancestry and of females, with possible underestimation of clonal diversity.

With V trimmed by 6 bases and J by 6 bases, 9 bases remained unmatched. From germline, CDR1 is MNHEY and CDR2 SVGAGI. This CDR3 comprises 15 residues. On this clone: Its antigen is still unknown.

The TCR sequence derives from an adult in good health. The chain employs TRBV6-5 and TRBJ1-5; the match to TRBD1 covers 9 bases. The starting material was peripheral blood, obtained on day 0 of AZD1222 vaccination. The chain's CDR3 is CASSTDRGVRQPQHF. CDR3 bases: TGTGCCAGCAGCACGGACAGGGGAGTACGTCAGCCCCAGCATTTT.